The 8 T cell receptor beta chains given below trace back to one sample, sequenced in a study of T cells in Graves' hyperthyroidism and ophthalmopathy (dated by TCRdb to the late 2010s). The method was multiplex PCR. Sequencing relied on an Illumina HiSeq 2000. Amplification of TCR beta CDR3 regions was carried out from RNA transcripts. The first round of RT-PCR for the TCR CDR3 was performed with the HTBI primer set and the Qiagen OneStep RT-PCR kit. The public sequencing data were trimmed at Q25 with fastp and processed into clonotypes with MiXCR by TCRdb, which kept only in-frame beta chains. For every CDR3 protein sequence, its rows merge into one entry that carries the most common genes and DNA. The sample yields 540,000 or so distinct CDR3 sequences; around 16% were counted once. Around 6.6% of the sample rests with the top ten. Input material: blood. The receptors shown here come from a woman under 40 with Graves' hyperthyroidism.

Written as DNA, the CDR3 is TGTGCCAGCAGGCGGGACAGCTCAGGCGAGCAGTACTTC. Translated, it gives CASRRDSSGEQYF. V usage is TRBV14 and J usage is TRBJ2-7; D may be TRBD1 (7 bases). This CDR3 is 13 amino acids long. Germline V gene lookup returns CDR1 SGHDN and CDR2 FVKESK. V was cut by 6 bases and J by 6 bases, with 15 bases left in between.

The chain carries TRBV19 and TRBJ2-7; D is possibly TRBD2 (5 bases). V shed 6 bases and J shed 0 bases, with 15 bases lying between them. Germline V gene data show CDR1 as LNHDA and CDR2 as SQIVND (reference sequence). CDR3 length: 15 residues. The CDR3 region is CASRSRTGSSYEQYF. In DNA form, the CDR3 reads TGTGCCAGTAGGAGTAGGACTGGAAGCTCCTACGAGCAGTACTTC. Full variable domain (rest looked up from reference TRBV19 and TRBJ2-7): DGGITQSPKYLFRKEGQNVTLSCEQNLNHDAMYWYRQDPGQGLRLIYYSQIVNDFQKGDIAEGYSVSREKKESFPLTVTSAQKNPTAFYLCASRSRTGSSYEQYFGPGTRLTVT.

Worth noting for this clonotype: This may arise from a read error, as a much more abundant clone is one base away. This rearrangement joins TRBV12-3 or TRBV12-4 to TRBJ2-1; D could derive from TRBD1 or TRBD2 (6 bases each). The J call may be incorrect, as the DNA end agrees better with TRBJ2-7. The CDR3 consists of 16 residues. CDR3 amino acids: CASSFRGQGSYNEQYF. The DNA for the CDR3 is TGTGCCAGCAGTTTCCGGGGGCAGGGCTCGTACAATGAGCAGTACTTC.

This clonotype was found many times. V is TRBV7-3 and J is TRBJ2-1; D uncertain. In germline, CDR1 is SGHTA, CDR2 FQGTGA. CDR3 length equals 15 residues. V was shortened by 1 base and J by 0 bases, with 7 bases between the two germline ends. In nucleotides, the CDR3 is TGTGCCAGCAGCTTAAACCCCAGCTCCTACAATGAGCAGTTCTTC. Protein product: CASSLNPSSYNEQFF.

The sample holds many counts of this clonotype. The CDR3 coding sequence is TGCAGTGCTTGGACAGTCAGCTCCTACGAGCAGTACTTC. Translated, it gives CSAWTVSSYEQYF. The chain has TRBV20-1 and TRBJ2-7, with a tentative D call TRBD1 (6 bases). The CDR3 loop spans 13 amino acids. The ends were cut back, 5 bases at V and 0 bases at J, with 11 bases in the middle. Looked up from germline, CDR1 is DFQATT and CDR2 is SNEGSKA (reference sequence).

This clonotype appeared many times. This chain uses TRBV5-1 with TRBJ2-1, with TRBD1 matching over 7 bases. Germline V gives CDR1 SGHRS, CDR2 YFSETQ. The CDR3 consists of 19 residues. V lost 0 bases to trimming and J lost 0 bases; unmatched junction nucleotides: 12. The CDR3 reads CASSLEGGHELSSYNEQFF. DNA of the CDR3: TGCGCCAGCAGCTTGGAAGGGGGCCACGAACTGAGCTCCTACAATGAGCAGTTCTTC.

Regarding this clonotype: This sequence may be a read error, since a much larger clone differs from it by one base. The chain carries TRBV5-1 and TRBJ2-1; 12 bases are a match to TRBD2. Germline trimming cut 3 bases from V and 0 bases from J; bases unmatched to any gene: 4. The germline V gene encodes CDR1 SGHRS and CDR2 YFSETQ. The CDR3 contains 17 residues. The CDR3, as DNA: TGCGCCAGCAGCTGGGGACTAGCGGGCCCCTCCTACAATGAGCAGTTCTTC. It is translated as CASSWGLAGPSYNEQFF.

This clonotype came up many times. This chain links TRBV11-2 with TRBJ2-1, with D perhaps matching TRBD1 or TRBD2 (6 bases each). V lost 6 bases to trimming and J lost 9 bases, with 15 bases between them. Germline V lookup: CDR1 SGHAT, CDR2 FQNNGV. This CDR3 is built from 13 residues. CDR3 residues: CASRQGGGGEQFF. The DNA for the CDR3 is TGTGCCAGCAGACAAGGCGGAGGGGGTGAGCAGTTCTTC.